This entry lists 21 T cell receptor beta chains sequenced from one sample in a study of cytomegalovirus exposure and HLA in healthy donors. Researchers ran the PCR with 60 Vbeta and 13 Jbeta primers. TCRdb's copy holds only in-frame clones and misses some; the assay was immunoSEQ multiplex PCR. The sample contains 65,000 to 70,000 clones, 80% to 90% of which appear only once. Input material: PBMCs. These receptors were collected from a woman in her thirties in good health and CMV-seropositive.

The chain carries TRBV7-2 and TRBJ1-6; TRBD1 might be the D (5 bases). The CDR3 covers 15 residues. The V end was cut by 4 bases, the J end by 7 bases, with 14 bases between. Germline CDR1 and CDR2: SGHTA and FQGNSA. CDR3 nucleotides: TGTGCCAGCAGCTCGAGATTGGGGCGGAATTCACCCCTCCACTTT. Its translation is CASSSRLGRNSPLHF. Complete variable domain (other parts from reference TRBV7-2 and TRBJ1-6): GAGVSQSPSNKVTEKGKDVELRCDPISGHTALYWYRQSLGQGLEFLIYFQGNSAPDKSGLPSDRFSAERTGGSVSTLTIQRTQQEDSAVYLCASSSRLGRNSPLHFGNGTRLTVT.

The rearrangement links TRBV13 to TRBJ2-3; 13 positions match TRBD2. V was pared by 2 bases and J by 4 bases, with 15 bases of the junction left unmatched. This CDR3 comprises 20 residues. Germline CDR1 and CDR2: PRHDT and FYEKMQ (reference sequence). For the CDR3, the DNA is TGTGCCAGCAGCTTAAACGTTCGGTGGACTAGCGGGAGCCCCTCAGATACGCAGTATTTT. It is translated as CASSLNVRWTSGSPSDTQYF.

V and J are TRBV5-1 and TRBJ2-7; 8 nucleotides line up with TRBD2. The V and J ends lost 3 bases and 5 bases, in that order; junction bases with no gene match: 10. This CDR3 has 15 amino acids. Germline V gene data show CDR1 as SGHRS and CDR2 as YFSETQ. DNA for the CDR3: TGCGCCAGCAGCTCCGGAGCGGGAGCTATAAACGAGCAGTACTTC. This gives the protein CASSSGAGAINEQYF.

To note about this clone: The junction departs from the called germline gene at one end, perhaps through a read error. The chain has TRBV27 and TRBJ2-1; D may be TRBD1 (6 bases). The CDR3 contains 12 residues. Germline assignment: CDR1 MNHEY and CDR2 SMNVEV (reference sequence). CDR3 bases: TGTGCCAGCCAGGGGTTATACAGTGAGCAGTTCTTC. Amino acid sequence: CASQGLYSEQFF.

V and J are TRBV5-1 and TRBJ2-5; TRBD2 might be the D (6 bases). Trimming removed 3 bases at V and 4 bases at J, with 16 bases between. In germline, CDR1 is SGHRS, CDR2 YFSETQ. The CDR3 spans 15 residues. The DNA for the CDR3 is TGCGCCAGCAGCTGGGCGGGACCCCAGACAGAGACCCAGTACTTC. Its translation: CASSWAGPQTETQYF.

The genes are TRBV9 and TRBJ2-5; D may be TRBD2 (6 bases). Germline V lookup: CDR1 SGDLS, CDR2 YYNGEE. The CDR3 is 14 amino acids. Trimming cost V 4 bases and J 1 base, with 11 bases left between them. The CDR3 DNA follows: TGTGCCAGCAGCCCCCGACTAGTCCAAGAGACCCAGTACTTC. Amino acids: CASSPRLVQETQYF.

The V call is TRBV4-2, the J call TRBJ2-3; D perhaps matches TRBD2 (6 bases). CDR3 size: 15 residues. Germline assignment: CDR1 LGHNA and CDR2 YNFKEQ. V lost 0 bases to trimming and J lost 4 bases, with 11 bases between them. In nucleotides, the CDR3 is TGTGCCAGCAGCCAAGAAATCGGGAGTTCAGATACGCAGTATTTT. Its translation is CASSQEIGSSDTQYF.

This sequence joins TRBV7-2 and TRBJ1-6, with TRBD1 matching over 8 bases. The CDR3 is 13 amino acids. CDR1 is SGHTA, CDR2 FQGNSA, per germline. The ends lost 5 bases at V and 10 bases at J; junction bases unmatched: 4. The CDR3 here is CASSAGGGSPLHF. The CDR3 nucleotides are TGTGCCAGCAGCGCAGGGGGCGGGTCACCCCTCCACTTT. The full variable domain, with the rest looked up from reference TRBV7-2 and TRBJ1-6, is GAGVSQSPSNKVTEKGKDVELRCDPISGHTALYWYRQSLGQGLEFLIYFQGNSAPDKSGLPSDRFSAERTGGSVSTLTIQRTQQEDSAVYLCASSAGGGSPLHFGNGTRLTVT.

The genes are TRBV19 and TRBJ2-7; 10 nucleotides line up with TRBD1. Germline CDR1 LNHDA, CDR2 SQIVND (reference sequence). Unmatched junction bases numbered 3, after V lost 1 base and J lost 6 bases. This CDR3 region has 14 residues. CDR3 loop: CASSIGQGAAEQYF. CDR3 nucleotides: TGTGCCAGTAGTATAGGACAGGGGGCAGCCGAGCAGTACTTC.

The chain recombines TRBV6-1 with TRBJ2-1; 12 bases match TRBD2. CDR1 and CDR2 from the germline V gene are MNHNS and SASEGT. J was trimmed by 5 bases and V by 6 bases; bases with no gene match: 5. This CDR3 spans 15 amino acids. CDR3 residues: CASRRTSGTNNEQFF. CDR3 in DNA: TGTGCCAGCAGGCGGACTAGCGGGACCAACAATGAGCAGTTCTTC.

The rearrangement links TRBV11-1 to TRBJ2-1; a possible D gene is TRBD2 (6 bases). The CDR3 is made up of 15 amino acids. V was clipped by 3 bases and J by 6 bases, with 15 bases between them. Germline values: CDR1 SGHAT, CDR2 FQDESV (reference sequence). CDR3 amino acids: CASSFRPGAGNEQFF. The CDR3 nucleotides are TGTGCCAGCAGCTTTAGACCGGGAGCCGGCAATGAGCAGTTCTTC.

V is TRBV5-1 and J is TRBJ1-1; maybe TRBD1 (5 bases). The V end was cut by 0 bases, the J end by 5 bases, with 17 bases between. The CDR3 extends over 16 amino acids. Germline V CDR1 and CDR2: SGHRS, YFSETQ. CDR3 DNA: TGCGCCAGCAGCTTGGCCGGGACGGCGGCGGGGACTGAAGCTTTCTTT. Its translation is CASSLAGTAAGTEAFF.

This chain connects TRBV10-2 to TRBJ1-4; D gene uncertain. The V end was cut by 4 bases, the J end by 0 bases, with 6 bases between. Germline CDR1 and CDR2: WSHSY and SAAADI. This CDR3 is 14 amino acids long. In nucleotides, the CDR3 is TGCGCCAGCAGTGGGGCAGCAACTAATGAAAAACTGTTTTTT. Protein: CASSGAATNEKLFF.

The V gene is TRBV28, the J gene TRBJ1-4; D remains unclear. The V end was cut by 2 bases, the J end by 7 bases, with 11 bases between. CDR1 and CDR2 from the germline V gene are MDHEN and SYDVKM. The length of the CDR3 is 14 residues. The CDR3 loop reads CASSLEGRVEKLFF. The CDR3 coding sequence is TGTGCCAGCAGTTTAGAGGGAAGGGTTGAAAAACTGTTTTTT. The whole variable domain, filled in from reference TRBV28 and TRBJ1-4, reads DVKVTQSSRYLVKRTGEKVFLECVQDMDHENMFWYRQDPGLGLRLIYFSYDVKMKEKGDIPEGYSVSREKKERFSLILESASTNQTSMYLCASSLEGRVEKLFFGSGTQLSVL.

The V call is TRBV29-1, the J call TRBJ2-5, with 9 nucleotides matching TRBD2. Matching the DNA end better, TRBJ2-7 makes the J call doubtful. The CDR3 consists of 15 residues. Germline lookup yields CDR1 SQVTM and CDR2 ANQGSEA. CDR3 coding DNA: TGCAGCGTTGGGGGGACTAGCTCTAACCGATACGAGCAGTACTTC. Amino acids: CSVGGTSSNRYEQYF.

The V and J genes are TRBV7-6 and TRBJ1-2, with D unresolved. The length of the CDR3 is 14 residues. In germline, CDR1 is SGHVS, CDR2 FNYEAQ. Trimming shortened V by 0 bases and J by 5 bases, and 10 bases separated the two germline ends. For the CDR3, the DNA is TGTGCCAGCAGCTTAGCGATGGAGGGATATGGCTACACCTTC. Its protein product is CASSLAMEGYGYTF.

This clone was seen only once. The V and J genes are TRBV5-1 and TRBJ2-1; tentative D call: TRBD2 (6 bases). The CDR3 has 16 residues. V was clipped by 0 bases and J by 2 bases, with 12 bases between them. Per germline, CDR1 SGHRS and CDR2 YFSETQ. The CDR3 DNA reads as TGCGCCAGCAGCTTGGATCGGGGGAGGACCTACAATGAGCAGTTCTTC. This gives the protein CASSLDRGRTYNEQFF.

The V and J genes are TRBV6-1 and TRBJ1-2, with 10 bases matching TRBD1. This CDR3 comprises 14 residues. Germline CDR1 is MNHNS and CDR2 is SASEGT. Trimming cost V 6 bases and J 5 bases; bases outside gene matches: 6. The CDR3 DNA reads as TGTGCCAGCAGAGGGGACAGGGGAGGGTATGGCTACACCTTC. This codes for CASRGDRGGYGYTF.

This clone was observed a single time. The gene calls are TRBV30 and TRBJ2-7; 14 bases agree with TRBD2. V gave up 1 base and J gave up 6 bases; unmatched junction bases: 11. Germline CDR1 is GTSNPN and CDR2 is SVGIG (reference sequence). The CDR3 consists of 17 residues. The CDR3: CAWSGRTSGRFPAEQYF. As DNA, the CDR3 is TGTGCCTGGAGTGGACGGACTAGCGGGAGGTTTCCCGCCGAGCAGTACTTC.

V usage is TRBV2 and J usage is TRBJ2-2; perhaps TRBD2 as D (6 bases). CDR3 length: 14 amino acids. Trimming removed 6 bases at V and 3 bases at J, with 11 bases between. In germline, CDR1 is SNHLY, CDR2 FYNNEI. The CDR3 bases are TGTGCCAGCAGAGGAGGGATCGACACCGGGGAGCTGTTTTTT. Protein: CASRGGIDTGELFF.

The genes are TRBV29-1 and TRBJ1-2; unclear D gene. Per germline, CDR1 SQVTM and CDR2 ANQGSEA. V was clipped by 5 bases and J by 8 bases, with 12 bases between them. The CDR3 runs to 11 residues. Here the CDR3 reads CSVWAKEGYTF. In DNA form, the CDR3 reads TGCAGCGTTTGGGCAAAGGAAGGCTACACCTTC.